This T cell receptor beta chain originates from a study of blood T cell repertoires in COVID-19. Looking at the study overall: There were acute and convalescent COVID-19 samples, and they came from the United States, Italy and Spain. T cells, B-cell-depleted T cells, or PBMCs provided the cDNA or gDNA that served as material.

Some clones are missing from TCRdb's copy, which holds only in-frame ones; the method was immunoSEQ multiplex PCR. Altogether 93,000 or so clones are present, over 70% being singletons, with the ten largest covering 10% to 15%. Unmatched junction bases numbered 4, after V lost 3 bases and J lost 4 bases. The CDR3 runs to 15 residues. Per germline, CDR1 KGHSH and CDR2 LQKENI. Sequencing was performed on peripheral blood. This chain connects TRBV18 to TRBJ2-1; 9 nucleotides line up with TRBD2. This sequence originates from a human donor in a cohort sampled during active or convalescent COVID-19. CDR3 nucleotides: TGTGCCAGCTCACCCTCTAGCGGGGTTTACAATGAGCAGTTCTTC. It is translated as CASSPSSGVYNEQFF.